A selection of T cell receptor beta chains follows, all from one sample in a study of CD8 T cells in ankylosing spondylitis. TCRdb reprocessed the 5' RACE reads via MiXCR and lists one record per CDR3 protein. Here the sample spans more than 400,000 distinct CDR3 sequences, approximately 5% being singletons. The source material was blood, either unsorted or a sorted T cell fraction (not recorded which). The origin of the receptors is a male donor with ankylosing spondylitis. The CDR3 runs from the conserved cysteine through the conserved F or W. The D gene is left open where the match is weak. Size values are once, few and many counts, or a class for expanded clones, and some rows have none.

d_gene	j_gene	abundance	v_gene	CDR3aa	CDR3nt
.	TRBJ2-1	many	TRBV29-1	CSVERYNEQFF	TGCAGCGTTGAGCGCTACAATGAGCAGTTCTTC
TRBD2	TRBJ2-1	.	TRBV3-1	CAFCPYLRTSGSSYNEQFF	TGTGCCTTCTGTCCCTACCTGAGGACTAGCGGAAGCTCCTACAATGAGCAGTTCTTC
.	TRBJ1-5	many	TRBV20-1	CSATGESNQPQHF	TGCAGTGCAACAGGAGAGAGCAATCAGCCCCAGCATTTT
.	TRBJ2-2	many	TRBV5-1	CASSTRDFHTGELFF	TGCGCCAGCAGCACTAGGGACTTTCACACCGGGGAGCTGTTTTTT
.	TRBJ2-7	few	TRBV20-1	CSARSMAGPPYEQYF	TGCAGTGCTAGGAGTATGGCAGGGCCCCCCTACGAGCAGTACTTC
.	TRBJ1-2	many	TRBV12-3/TRBV12-4	CASSFGGTRNYGYTF	TGTGCCAGCAGTTTTGGCGGGACCCGAAACTATGGCTACACCTTC
TRBD1	TRBJ1-5	.	TRBV12-3/TRBV12-4	CASSPVTGGDQPQHF	TGTGCCAGCAGTCCCGTTACAGGGGGAGATCAGCCCCAGCATTTT
TRBD1	TRBJ1-5	many	TRBV9	CASSAGDRVQPQHF	TGTGCCAGCAGCGCCGGGGACAGGGTTCAGCCCCAGCATTTT
.	TRBJ1-4	many	TRBV7-2	CASSLEGFKNEKLFF	TGTGCCAGCAGCTTAGAAGGGTTTAAGAATGAAAAACTGTTTTTT
.	TRBJ1-4	many	TRBV11-2	CASSLDRHEKLFF	TGTGCCAGCAGCTTGGACAGACATGAAAAACTGTTTTTT
.	TRBJ1-1	many	TRBV29-1	CSGGQWNTEAFF	TGCAGCGGGGGCCAGTGGAACACTGAAGCTTTCTTT
.	TRBJ1-1	many	TRBV18	CASSPLSSVWTEAFF	TGTGCCAGCTCACCACTGTCTTCGGTATGGACTGAAGCTTTCTTT
TRBD1	TRBJ1-1	many	TRBV12-3/TRBV12-4	CASSRDSQNTEAFF	TGTGCCAGCAGCCGGGACAGTCAGAACACTGAAGCTTTCTTT
.	TRBJ2-5	few	TRBV28	CASSLKAPETQYF	TGTGCCAGCAGTTTAAAGGCTCCAGAGACCCAGTACTTC
.	TRBJ2-7	many	TRBV12-3/TRBV12-4	CASSRAVTRDEQYF	TGTGCCAGCAGTCGGGCCGTAACAAGGGACGAGCAGTACTTC
.	TRBJ2-3	few	TRBV20-1	CSARKGGGEDTQYF	TGCAGTGCTAGGAAGGGGGGGGGCGAAGATACGCAGTATTTT
.	TRBJ2-1	many	TRBV7-8	CASSLKGPTQFF	TGTGCCAGCAGCTTAAAAGGGCCTACGCAGTTCTTC
.	TRBJ1-5	few	TRBV5-1	CASSLVAGGGPQHF	TGCGCCAGCAGCTTGGTGGCAGGCGGGGGGCCCCAGCATTTT
.	TRBJ1-4	many	TRBV7-2	CASSRGTPNEKLFF	TGTGCCAGCAGCAGGGGGACACCTAATGAAAAACTGTTTTTT
TRBD2	TRBJ2-1	many	TRBV12-3/TRBV12-4	CASSPEREGTFF	TGTGCCAGCAGTCCAGAGCGGGAGGGAACGTTCTTC
.	TRBJ2-5	.	TRBV7-2	CASSLYSSQETQYF	TGTGCCAGCAGCTTGTATAGCAGCCAAGAGACCCAGTACTTC
TRBD2	TRBJ2-3	.	TRBV9	CASSVGVTSGRTDTQYF	TGTGCCAGCAGCGTAGGAGTGACTAGCGGGCGCACAGATACGCAGTATTTT
TRBD2	TRBJ2-3	many	TRBV15	CAARASGASTDTQYF	TGTGCCGCCCGAGCTAGCGGAGCTAGCACAGATACGCAGTATTTT
.	TRBJ2-7	many	TRBV20-1	CSAITGTSYEQYF	TGCAGTGCTATCACAGGGACCTCCTACGAGCAGTACTTC
.	TRBJ1-2	many	TRBV20-1	CSASDDGGTF	TGCAGTGCTAGCGACGACGGGGGCACCTTC
TRBD1	TRBJ1-2	many	TRBV5-1	CASSFNRDRVSTF	TGCGCCAGCAGCTTCAACCGGGACAGGGTTTCCACCTTC
.	TRBJ2-3	few	TRBV7-9	CASSHLEGPSGDTQYF	TGTGCCAGCAGCCATCTTGAGGGGCCGTCAGGGGATACGCAGTATTTT
.	TRBJ2-1	many	TRBV5-1	CASSLVPSDEQFF	TGCGCCAGCAGCTTGGTTCCAAGCGATGAGCAGTTCTTC